This T cell receptor (beta chain) derives from a study of CD4+ T cells in melanoma. V was clipped by 1 base and J by 7 bases; unmatched bases: 8. Per germline, CDR1 SGHTA and CDR2 FQGNSA. The CDR3 has 16 amino acids. As concerns this clone: Its antigen remains unidentified.

Points from the study as a whole: In melanoma, neoantigen-specific CD4+ T cells reportedly differed in differentiation state.

TCRdb keeps only in-frame clones here, not all; method: immunoSEQ multiplex PCR. The sample holds some 110,000 clones; about 90% are singletons and the top ten take less than 4%. This TCR was sampled from a human donor with melanoma. Material for sequencing was peripheral blood. The rearrangement links TRBV7-2 to TRBJ1-5; 9 positions match TRBD1. In DNA, the CDR3 is TGTGCCAGCAGCTTAGATGGGACAGGGAGGGAGCAGCCCCAGCATTTT. Translation gives CASSLDGTGREQPQHF.